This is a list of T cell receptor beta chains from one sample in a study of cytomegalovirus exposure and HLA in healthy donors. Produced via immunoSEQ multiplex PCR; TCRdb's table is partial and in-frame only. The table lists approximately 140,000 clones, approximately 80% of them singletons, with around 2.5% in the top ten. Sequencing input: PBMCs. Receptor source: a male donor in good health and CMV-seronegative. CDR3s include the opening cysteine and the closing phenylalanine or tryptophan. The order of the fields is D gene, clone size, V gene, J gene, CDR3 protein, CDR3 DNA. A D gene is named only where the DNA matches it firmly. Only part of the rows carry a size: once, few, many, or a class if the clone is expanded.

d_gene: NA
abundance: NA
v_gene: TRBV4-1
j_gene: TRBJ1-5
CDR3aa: CASSPRTGNQPQHF
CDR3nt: TGCGCCAGCAGCCCTCGGACAGGCAATCAGCCCCAGCATTTT

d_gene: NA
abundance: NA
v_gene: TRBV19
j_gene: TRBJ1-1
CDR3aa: CASSIDRQGEAFF
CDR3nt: TGTGCCAGTAGTATAGATCGGCAGGGGGAAGCTTTCTTT

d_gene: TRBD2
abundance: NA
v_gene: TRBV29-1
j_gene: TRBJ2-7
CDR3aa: CSVVRLAEPYEQYF
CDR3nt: TGCAGCGTTGTCCGGCTAGCGGAACCCTACGAGCAGTACTTC

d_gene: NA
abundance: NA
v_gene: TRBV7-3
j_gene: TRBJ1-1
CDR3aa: CASSLGGAGTEAFF
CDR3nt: TGTGCCAGCAGCTTAGGGGGGGCTGGAACTGAAGCTTTCTTT

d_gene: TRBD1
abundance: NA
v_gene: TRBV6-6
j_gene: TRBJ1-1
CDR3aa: CASRGTAGWGTEAFF
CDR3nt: TGTGCCAGCAGAGGGACAGCCGGATGGGGCACTGAAGCTTTCTTT

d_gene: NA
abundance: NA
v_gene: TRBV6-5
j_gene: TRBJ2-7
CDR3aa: CASSRTGMGYEQYF
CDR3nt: TGTGCCAGCAGCCGAACAGGGATGGGTTACGAGCAGTACTTC

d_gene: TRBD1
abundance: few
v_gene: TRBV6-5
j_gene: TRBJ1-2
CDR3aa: CASSSRQGYGYTF
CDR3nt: TGTGCCAGCAGTTCACGACAGGGTTATGGCTACACCTTC

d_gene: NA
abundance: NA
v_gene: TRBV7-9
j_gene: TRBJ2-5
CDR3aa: CASSYGNQETQYF
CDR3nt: TGTGCCAGCAGCTACGGGAACCAAGAGACCCAGTACTTC

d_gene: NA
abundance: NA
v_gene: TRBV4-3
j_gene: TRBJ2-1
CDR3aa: CASSQIYRVGPNEQFF
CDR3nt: TGCGCCAGCAGCCAAATCTACAGGGTGGGACCGAATGAGCAGTTCTTC

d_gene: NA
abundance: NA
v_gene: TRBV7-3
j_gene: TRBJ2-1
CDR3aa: CASSQGDEQFF
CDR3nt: TGTGCCAGCAGCCAGGGCGATGAGCAGTTCTTC

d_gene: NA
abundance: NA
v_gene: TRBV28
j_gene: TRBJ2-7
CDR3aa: CASSYPTTATHSYEQYF
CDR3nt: TGTGCCAGCAGTTACCCCACGACTGCTACCCACTCCTACGAGCAGTACTTC

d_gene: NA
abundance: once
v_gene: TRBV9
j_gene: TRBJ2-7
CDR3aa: CASSVLLTGYEQYF
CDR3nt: TGTGCCAGCAGCGTTCTTTTAACAGGGTACGAGCAGTACTTC

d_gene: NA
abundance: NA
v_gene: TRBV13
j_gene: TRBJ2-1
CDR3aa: CASLPSPSSEQFF
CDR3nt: TGTGCCAGCCTACCAAGTCCCTCAAGCGAGCAGTTCTTC

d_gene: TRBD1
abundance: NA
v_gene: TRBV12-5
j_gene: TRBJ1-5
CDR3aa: CASGRDSQPQHF
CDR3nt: TGTGCTAGTGGTCGGGACAGCCAGCCCCAGCATTTT

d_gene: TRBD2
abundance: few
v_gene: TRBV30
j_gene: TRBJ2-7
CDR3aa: CAWNWGGMTYEQYF
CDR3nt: TGTGCCTGGAATTGGGGGGGGATGACCTACGAGCAGTACTTC

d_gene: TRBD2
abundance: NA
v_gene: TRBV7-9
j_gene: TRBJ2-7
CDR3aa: CSSSSSGTSSYEQYF
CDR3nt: TGTTCCAGCAGCTCTAGCGGGACTTCATCCTACGAGCAGTACTTC

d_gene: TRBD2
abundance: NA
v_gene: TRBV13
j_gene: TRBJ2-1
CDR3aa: CASSLGAGGTYNEQFF
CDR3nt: TGTGCCAGCAGCCTTGGGGCGGGAGGGACCTACAATGAGCAGTTCTTC

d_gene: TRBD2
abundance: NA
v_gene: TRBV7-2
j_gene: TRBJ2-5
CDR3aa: CASSLVSSGNVETQYF
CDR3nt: TGTGCCAGCAGCTTAGTGTCTAGCGGGAATGTGGAGACCCAGTACTTC

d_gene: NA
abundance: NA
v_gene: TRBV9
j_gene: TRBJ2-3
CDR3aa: CASSIGGHSTDTQYF
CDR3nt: TGTGCCAGCAGCATTGGGGGACACAGCACAGATACGCAGTATTTT

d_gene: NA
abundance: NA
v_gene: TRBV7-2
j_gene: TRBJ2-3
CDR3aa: CASSGRAGDTQYF
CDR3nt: TGTGCCAGCAGCGGCAGGGCAGGAGATACGCAGTATTTT

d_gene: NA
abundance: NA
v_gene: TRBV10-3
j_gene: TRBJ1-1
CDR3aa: CAISDGQPNTEAFF
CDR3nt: TGTGCCATCAGTGATGGACAGCCGAACACTGAAGCTTTCTTT

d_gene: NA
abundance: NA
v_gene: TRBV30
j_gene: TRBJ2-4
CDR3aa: CAWSWDSENIQYF
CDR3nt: TGTGCCTGGAGTTGGGACTCGGAAAACATTCAGTACTTC

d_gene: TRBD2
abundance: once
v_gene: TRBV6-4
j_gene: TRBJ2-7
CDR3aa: CASSAPSGSPNSYEQYF
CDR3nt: TGTGCCAGCAGTGCCCCTAGCGGGAGTCCCAACTCCTACGAGCAGTACTTC

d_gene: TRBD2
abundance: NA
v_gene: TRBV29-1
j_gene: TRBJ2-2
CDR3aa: CSGLAGGGELFF
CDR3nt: TGCAGTGGACTAGCGGGAGGCGGGGAGCTGTTTTTT

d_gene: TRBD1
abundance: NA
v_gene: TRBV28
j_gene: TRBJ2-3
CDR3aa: CASSSEGQGRDTQYF
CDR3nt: TGTGCCAGCAGCTCCGAGGGACAGGGGAGAGATACGCAGTATTTT

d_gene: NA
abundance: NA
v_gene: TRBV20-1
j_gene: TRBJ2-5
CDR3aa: CSARVGETQYF
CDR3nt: TGCAGTGCTAGAGTTGGCGAGACCCAGTACTTC

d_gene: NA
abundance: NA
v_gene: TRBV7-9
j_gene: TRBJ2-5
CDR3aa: CASSLALGAETQYF
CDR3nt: TGTGCCAGCAGCTTAGCGCTTGGGGCGGAGACCCAGTACTTC

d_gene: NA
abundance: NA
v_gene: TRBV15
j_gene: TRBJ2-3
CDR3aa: CATSRDRENPFVTDTQYF
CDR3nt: TGTGCCACCAGCAGAGACCGGGAGAACCCTTTTGTTACAGATACGCAGTATTTT

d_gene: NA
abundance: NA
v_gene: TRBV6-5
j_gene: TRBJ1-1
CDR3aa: CASRQGGGAFF
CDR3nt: TGTGCCAGCAGACAAGGTGGGGGGGCTTTCTTT

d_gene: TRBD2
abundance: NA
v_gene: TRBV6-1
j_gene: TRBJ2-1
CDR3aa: CASSGRLAGVSYNEQFF
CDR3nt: TGTGCCAGCAGTGGCAGACTAGCGGGGGTCTCCTACAATGAGCAGTTCTTC

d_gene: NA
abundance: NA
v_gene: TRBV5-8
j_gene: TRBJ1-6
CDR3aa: CASSFSEGIGSPLHF
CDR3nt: TGTGCCAGCAGCTTCTCTGAGGGAATTGGATCACCCCTCCACTTT

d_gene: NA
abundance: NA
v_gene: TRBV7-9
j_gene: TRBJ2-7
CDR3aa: CASSLSPVSYEQYF
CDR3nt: TGTGCCAGCAGCTTATCTCCAGTCTCCTACGAGCAGTACTTC

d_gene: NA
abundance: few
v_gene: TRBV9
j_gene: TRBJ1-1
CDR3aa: CASSQYGNPEAFF
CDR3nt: TGTGCCAGCAGCCAATACGGGAATCCTGAAGCTTTCTTT

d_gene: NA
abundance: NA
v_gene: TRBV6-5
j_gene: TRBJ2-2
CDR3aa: CASSYSAETGTGELFF
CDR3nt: TGTGCCAGCAGTTACTCGGCGGAGACGGGCACCGGGGAGCTGTTTTTT

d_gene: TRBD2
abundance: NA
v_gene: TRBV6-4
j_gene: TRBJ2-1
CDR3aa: CASRTSGYNEQFF
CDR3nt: TGTGCCAGCAGGACTAGCGGCTACAATGAGCAGTTCTTC

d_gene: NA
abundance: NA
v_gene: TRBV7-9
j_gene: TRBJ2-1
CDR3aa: CASSFDRAGNEQFF
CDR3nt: TGTGCCAGCAGCTTCGACAGGGCGGGGAATGAGCAGTTCTTC

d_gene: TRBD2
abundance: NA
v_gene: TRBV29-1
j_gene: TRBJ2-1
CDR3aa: CSATHRLAAWNEQFF
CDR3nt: TGCAGCGCCACCCACCGTCTAGCGGCCTGGAATGAGCAGTTCTTC

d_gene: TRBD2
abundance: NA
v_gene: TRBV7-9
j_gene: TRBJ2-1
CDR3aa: CASSPGTSGRYEQFF
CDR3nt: TGTGCCAGCAGCCCCGGGACTAGCGGGAGGTATGAGCAGTTCTTC

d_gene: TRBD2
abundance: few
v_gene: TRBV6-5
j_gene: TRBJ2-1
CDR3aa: CASSPLAGEYNEQFF
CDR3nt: TGTGCCAGCAGTCCTCTAGCGGGAGAATACAATGAGCAGTTCTTC

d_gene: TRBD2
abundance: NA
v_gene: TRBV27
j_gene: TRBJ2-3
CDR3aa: CASSAKGLLTDTQYF
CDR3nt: TGTGCCAGCAGTGCAAAGGGACTACTCACGGATACGCAGTATTTT

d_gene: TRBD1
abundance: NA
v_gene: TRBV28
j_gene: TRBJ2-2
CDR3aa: CASSLTGPYTGELFF
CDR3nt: TGTGCCAGCAGCCTGACAGGGCCATACACCGGGGAGCTGTTTTTT

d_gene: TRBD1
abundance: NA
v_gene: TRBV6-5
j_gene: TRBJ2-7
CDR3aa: CASSSPQGAAYEQYF
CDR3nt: TGTGCCAGCAGTTCCCCACAGGGGGCGGCCTACGAGCAGTACTTC

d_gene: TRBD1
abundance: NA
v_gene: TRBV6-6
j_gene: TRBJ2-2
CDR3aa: CASSTKGAPGSGELFF
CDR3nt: TGTGCCAGCAGTACTAAGGGGGCCCCTGGGTCCGGGGAGCTGTTTTTT

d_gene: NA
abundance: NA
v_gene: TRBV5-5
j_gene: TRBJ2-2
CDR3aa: CASTTGGGNTGELFF
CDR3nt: TGTGCCAGCACCACCGGTGGCGGAAACACCGGGGAGCTGTTTTTT

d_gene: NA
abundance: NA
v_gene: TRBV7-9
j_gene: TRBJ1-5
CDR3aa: CASSQGGHQPQHF
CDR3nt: TGTGCCAGCAGCCAAGGGGGTCATCAGCCCCAGCATTTT

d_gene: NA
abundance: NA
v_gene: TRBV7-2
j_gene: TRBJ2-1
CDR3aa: CASSSGGLSSYNEQFF
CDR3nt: TGTGCCAGCAGCTCTGGGGGCCTGAGCTCCTACAATGAGCAGTTCTTC

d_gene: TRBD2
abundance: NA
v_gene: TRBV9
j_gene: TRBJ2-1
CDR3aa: CASSVVNSGVTEQFF
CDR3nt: TGTGCCAGCAGCGTAGTGAATAGCGGGGTCACGGAGCAGTTCTTC

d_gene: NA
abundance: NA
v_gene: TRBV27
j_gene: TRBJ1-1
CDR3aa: CASSFGSGLTEAFF
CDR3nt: TGTGCCAGCAGTTTTGGGTCAGGGTTAACTGAAGCTTTCTTT

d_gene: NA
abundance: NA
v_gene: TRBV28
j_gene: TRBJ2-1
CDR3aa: CASTSKRSSYNEQFF
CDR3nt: TGTGCCAGCACGTCTAAAAGAAGCTCCTACAATGAGCAGTTCTTC

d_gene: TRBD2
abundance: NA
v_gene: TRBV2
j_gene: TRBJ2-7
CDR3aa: CASREAGLLLSYEQYF
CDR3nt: TGTGCCAGCAGGGAAGCGGGACTACTCCTATCCTACGAGCAGTACTTC

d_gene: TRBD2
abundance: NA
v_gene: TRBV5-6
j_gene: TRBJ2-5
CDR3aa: CASSGGTSGQETQYF
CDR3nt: TGTGCCAGCAGCGGGGGGACTAGCGGCCAAGAGACCCAGTACTTC

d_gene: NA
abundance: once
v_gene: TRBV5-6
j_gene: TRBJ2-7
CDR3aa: CASSLGLGYYEQYF
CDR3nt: TGTGCCAGCAGCTTGGGTCTAGGATACTACGAGCAGTACTTC

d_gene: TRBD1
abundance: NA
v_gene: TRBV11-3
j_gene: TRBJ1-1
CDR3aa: CASRGQGMNTEAFF
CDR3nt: TGTGCCAGCAGGGGACAGGGCATGAACACTGAAGCTTTCTTT

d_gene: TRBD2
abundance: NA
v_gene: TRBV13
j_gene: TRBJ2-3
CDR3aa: CASSLGLGGSTDTQYF
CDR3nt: TGTGCCAGCAGCTTAGGCCTCGGGGGGAGCACAGATACGCAGTATTTT